Listed below are T cell receptor beta chains from one sample, sequenced in a study of shared clonotypes between healthy human individuals. Sequencing used immunoSEQ multiplex PCR; TCRdb keeps in-frame clones, though not all of them. The repertoire has 2,100,000 or so clones, approximately 96% of them found once; the top ten carry roughly 0.13%. The sample comprised naive CD4+ T cells sorted from blood. Source of these receptors: a man younger than 35 in good health. The CDR3 runs from the conserved cysteine through the conserved F or W. The order of the fields is clone size, V gene, D gene, J gene, CDR3 protein, CDR3 DNA. A D gene is named only where the DNA matches it firmly. Expanded clones are given a class, and other clones once, few, many or no size at all.

once	TRBV19	-	TRBJ2-2	CATGNPDTGELFF	TGTGCCACTGGGAACCCGGACACCGGGGAGCTGTTTTTT
-	TRBV10-2	-	TRBJ1-1	CASSESPASNTEAFF	TGCGCCAGCAGTGAGTCGCCGGCGTCGAACACTGAAGCTTTCTTT
-	TRBV7-2	-	TRBJ2-7	CASSSSGRSYEQYF	TGTGCCAGCAGCTCTTCGGGACGGAGCTACGAGCAGTACTTC
-	TRBV7-9	-	TRBJ2-4	CASSLGSGLNF	TGTGCCAGCAGCTTAGGTTCAGGGTTGAACTTC
-	TRBV10-3	TRBD1	TRBJ2-3	CAISLDRGPDTQYF	TGTGCCATCAGCCTAGACAGGGGGCCAGATACGCAGTATTTT
-	TRBV7-2	-	TRBJ2-5	CASSPYRGVGYRETQYF	TGTGCCAGCAGCCCTTATCGAGGAGTTGGATACAGGGAGACCCAGTACTTC
-	TRBV29-1	-	TRBJ1-1	CSVVLGANVNTEAFF	TGCAGCGTTGTTTTAGGGGCGAATGTGAACACTGAAGCTTTCTTT
-	TRBV10-1	TRBD1	TRBJ2-7	CASSRTGTGRYEQYF	TGCGCCAGCAGTAGGACCGGGACAGGCCGCTACGAGCAGTACTTC
-	TRBV2	-	TRBJ1-1	CASSEMGTEAFF	TGTGCCAGCAGTGAAATGGGCACTGAAGCTTTCTTT
-	TRBV28	-	TRBJ1-6	CASRETGGFTDNSPLHF	TGTGCCAGCAGAGAAACGGGGGGGTTCACCGATAATTCACCCCTCCACTTT
-	TRBV6-5	-	TRBJ2-7	CASSYSSGGVREQYF	TGTGCCAGCAGTTACTCGTCAGGGGGGGTACGCGAGCAGTACTTC
-	TRBV6-5	-	TRBJ2-1	CASSYGQKDEQFF	TGTGCCAGCAGTTACGGGCAGAAAGATGAGCAGTTCTTC
-	TRBV5-1	TRBD2	TRBJ2-2	CASSLEAYSGRANPGELFF	TGCGCCAGCAGCTTGGAGGCTTATAGCGGGAGGGCCAATCCCGGGGAGCTGTTTTTT
-	TRBV10-3	-	TRBJ2-3	CAISPAADTQYF	TGTGCCATCTCCCCGGCTGCAGATACGCAGTATTTT
-	TRBV11-2	-	TRBJ2-7	CASSSFGTVSYEQYF	TGTGCCAGCAGCTCCTTCGGGACGGTCTCCTACGAGCAGTACTTC
-	TRBV6-1	-	TRBJ1-5	CARKVNRRHNQPQHF	TGTGCCAGGAAAGTTAACAGGAGACACAATCAGCCCCAGCATTTT
-	TRBV6-5	-	TRBJ1-1	CASRNRGESAFF	TGTGCCAGCAGGAACCGTGGGGAATCAGCTTTCTTT
-	TRBV28	-	TRBJ1-1	CASSPSAGTLRDTEAFF	TGTGCCAGCAGTCCCTCGGCAGGGACCCTGCGGGACACTGAAGCTTTCTTT
-	TRBV13	TRBD1	TRBJ2-5	CASSSEVGGFETQYF	TGTGCCAGCAGCTCCGAGGTAGGGGGCTTCGAGACCCAGTACTTC
-	TRBV5-1	-	TRBJ1-6	CASRYGPDLGSPLHF	TGCGCCAGCAGGTATGGCCCAGACCTAGGTTCACCCCTCCACTTT
-	TRBV6-1	-	TRBJ1-6	CASSADRWGFSYNSPLHF	TGTGCCAGCAGTGCCGACAGGTGGGGGTTCTCCTATAATTCACCCCTCCACTTT
-	TRBV19	-	TRBJ1-4	CASSFWSDEKLFF	TGTGCCAGTAGTTTTTGGAGTGATGAAAAACTGTTTTTT
-	TRBV5-1	TRBD1	TRBJ2-2	CASSAGTGVNTGELFF	TGCGCCAGCAGCGCCGGGACAGGGGTGAACACCGGGGAGCTGTTTTTT
-	TRBV28	TRBD2	TRBJ2-1	CASSLRRGGYNEQFF	TGTGCCAGCAGTTTAAGGCGGGGGGGTTACAATGAGCAGTTCTTC
-	TRBV11-2	-	TRBJ1-2	CASSEGRSLSGYTF	TGTGCCAGCAGCGAGGGACGAAGCTTGAGTGGCTACACCTTC
-	TRBV30	TRBD2	TRBJ2-7	CAWSVGRTSGRIAYEQYF	TGTGCCTGGAGTGTAGGTCGGACTAGCGGGAGAATCGCCTACGAGCAGTACTTC
-	TRBV5-1	TRBD2	TRBJ2-5	CASGPSGTGETQYF	TGCGCCAGCGGACCAAGCGGGACTGGAGAGACCCAGTACTTC
once	TRBV6-5	-	TRBJ1-3	CASSYSREALGNTIYF	TGTGCCAGCAGTTACTCCCGGGAGGCCCTCGGAAACACCATATATTTT
-	TRBV5-6	-	TRBJ2-5	CASSLTPSTLQETQYF	TGTGCCAGCAGCTTGACTCCCTCGACCCTCCAAGAGACCCAGTACTTC
-	TRBV5-6	-	TRBJ1-1	CASSFYGRNTEAFF	TGTGCCAGCAGTTTTTACGGTAGGAACACTGAAGCTTTCTTT
-	TRBV19	-	TRBJ1-3	CASRDHGKSGNTIYF	TGTGCCAGTAGAGATCATGGGAAGTCTGGAAACACCATATATTTT
-	TRBV7-2	-	TRBJ2-3	CASSLSGAASTDTQYF	TGTGCCAGCAGCTTATCTGGGGCAGCTAGCACAGATACGCAGTATTTT
-	TRBV11-2	TRBD2	TRBJ2-1	CASSSRPLAVTYNEQFF	TGTGCCAGCAGCTCCCGACCCCTAGCGGTAACCTACAATGAGCAGTTCTTC
-	TRBV10-3	-	TRBJ2-7	CAISGRTGSYEQYF	TGTGCCATCAGTGGTCGGACGGGCTCCTACGAGCAGTACTTC
-	TRBV5-1	-	TRBJ2-7	CASTPERAVHEQYF	TGCGCCAGCACCCCCGAGCGGGCTGTCCACGAGCAGTACTTC
-	TRBV7-2	TRBD1	TRBJ2-5	CASSSHFGTGVKETQYF	TGTGCCAGCAGCTCACACTTCGGGACAGGGGTTAAAGAGACCCAGTACTTC
-	TRBV27	TRBD1	TRBJ1-5	CASSPRGTGGDSWSNQPQHF	TGTGCCAGCAGTCCTAGAGGGACAGGGGGAGATTCGTGGAGCAATCAGCCCCAGCATTTT
-	TRBV2	-	TRBJ1-5	CASSEWGPQPQHF	TGTGCCAGCAGTGAATGGGGCCCTCAGCCCCAGCATTTT
-	TRBV7-8	TRBD2	TRBJ2-3	CASSLTVLAGGNTQYF	TGTGCCAGCAGCTTAACCGTGCTAGCGGGGGGGAATACGCAGTATTTT
-	TRBV6-1	-	TRBJ1-2	CASRLRDNYGYTF	TGTGCCAGCAGACTCCGGGACAACTATGGCTACACCTTC